The rows below give T cell receptor beta chains drawn from one sample of a study of CD8+ T cells in alopecia areata. Data came from immunoSEQ multiplex PCR; TCRdb stores just in-frame clones and leaves some out. The top ten clones hold 1% to 1.5% of a sample with hundreds of thousands of clones, roughly two thirds of them seen once. Source: CD4+ T cells sorted from blood, taken at week 0. All receptors come from a human donor with alopecia areata. Each CDR3 is given with its conserved first and last residue. A D gene is named only where the DNA matches it firmly. Where a row states a size, it is once, few, many or the class of an expanded clone; other rows omit it.

>NA|TRBD1|TRBV15|TRBJ2-1
TGTGCCACCAGCAGAGGGGCCGGGACAGGGAACTACAATGAGCAGTTCTTC
CATSRGAGTGNYNEQFF
>NA|NA|TRBV25-1|TRBJ1-4
TGTGCCAGCAGTGAATTGGGGCATGAAAAACTGTTTTTT
CASSELGHEKLFF
>once|TRBD2|TRBV13|TRBJ2-5
TGTGCCAGCAGCCCACCCCCAAGCGGGGGGGACCAAGAGACCCAGTACTTC
CASSPPPSGGDQETQYF
>NA|TRBD1|TRBV6-5|TRBJ2-7
TGTGCCAGCAGTACCGATGGGACAGGGTGGTACGAGCAGTACTTC
CASSTDGTGWYEQYF
>NA|TRBD2|TRBV14|TRBJ2-5
TGTGCCAGCAGCCTAATGGGCGGGGGTCGCCAAGAGACCCAGTACTTC
CASSLMGGGRQETQYF
>NA|TRBD2|TRBV9|TRBJ2-1
TGTGCCAGCAGCGTAGAGCCGGGACTAGGTCTGAATGATGAGCAGTTCTTC
CASSVEPGLGLNDEQFF
>NA|NA|TRBV7-7|TRBJ1-2
TGTGCTAGCAGACCCTATGGCTACACCTTC
CASRPYGYTF
>NA|TRBD2|TRBV30|TRBJ2-1
TGTGCCTGGAACAGCGGGGGAGGCTACAATGAGCAGTTCTTC
CAWNSGGGYNEQFF
>NA|TRBD2|TRBV7-3|TRBJ2-3
TGTGCCAGCAGCCCTCAGCGGGGTCGCACAGATACGCAGTATTTT
CASSPQRGRTDTQYF
>NA|NA|TRBV4-3|TRBJ2-3
TGCGCCAGGAGCCAAGATCTTGGGTATCAAGATACGCAGTATTTT
CARSQDLGYQDTQYF
>few|NA|TRBV29-1|TRBJ2-3
TGCAGCGTGGACGAAGGGTCAGATACGCAGTATTTT
CSVDEGSDTQYF
>NA|NA|TRBV4-2|TRBJ1-5
TGTGCCAGCAGCCTCGGACGCCATAGCAATCAGCCCCAGCATTTT
CASSLGRHSNQPQHF
>NA|NA|TRBV7-9|TRBJ1-2
TGTGCCTTTGGGGGTCGCTATGGCTACACCTTC
CAFGGRYGYTF
>NA|NA|TRBV14|TRBJ2-5
TGTGCCAGCAGCCAAGATCTGAGAAAGACCCAGTACTTC
CASSQDLRKTQYF
>few|NA|TRBV29-1|TRBJ2-5
TGCAGCGCGGGACGTCATCTTGAAGAGACCCAGTACTTC
CSAGRHLEETQYF
>NA|NA|TRBV14|TRBJ2-6
TGTGCCAGCAGCCACCTAGGTAAAGCTGGGGCCAACGTCCTGACTTTC
CASSHLGKAGANVLTF
>NA|NA|TRBV6-5|TRBJ2-5
TGTGCCAGCAGGCAGCAGGGGAAAGAGACCCAGTACTTC
CASRQQGKETQYF
>NA|TRBD1|TRBV2|TRBJ2-5
TGTGCCAGCAGTGGGGACAGGGGCGAGACCCAGTACTTC
CASSGDRGETQYF
>NA|TRBD1|TRBV12-5|TRBJ1-6
TGTGCTAGTGGTTTGCGGGACAGGGGTAGCTCACCCCTCCACTTT
CASGLRDRGSSPLHF
>NA|TRBD1|TRBV5-1|TRBJ2-1
TGCGCCAGCGGCGGACAGGGAAATGCCTACAATGAGCAGTTCTTC
CASGGQGNAYNEQFF
>NA|TRBD1|TRBV29-1|TRBJ1-4
TGCAGCGCTCAGGACAGGGGCACTAATGAAAAACTGTTTTTT
CSAQDRGTNEKLFF
>NA|TRBD1|TRBV7-9|TRBJ2-6
TGTGCCAGCAGCCACAATCAGGGGACAGGGAATCCTGGGGCCAACGTCCTGACTTTC
CASSHNQGTGNPGANVLTF
>NA|NA|TRBV11-2|TRBJ2-7
TGTGCCAGCAGCCGGGACCTCGACTCCTACGAGCAGTACTTC
CASSRDLDSYEQYF
>few|NA|TRBV19|TRBJ2-3
TGTGCCAGTAGTATAGGACAGGCGGCAGATACGCAGTATTTT
CASSIGQAADTQYF
>NA|TRBD1|TRBV29-1|TRBJ2-1
TGCAGCGTTCCCCGACAGGGCGAGAATGAGCAGTTCTTC
CSVPRQGENEQFF
>few|NA|TRBV5-1|TRBJ2-7
TGCGCCAGCAGCTTGGAGGGCGCGCAGTACTTC
CASSLEGAQYF
>NA|NA|TRBV10-3|TRBJ1-2
TGTGCCATCAGTGAGGGATTCTATGGCTACACCTTC
CAISEGFYGYTF
>NA|NA|TRBV7-3|TRBJ2-5
TGTGCCAGCAGCTTAGAAACAAGGGCGGCCCAGTACTTC
CASSLETRAAQYF
>NA|NA|TRBV30|TRBJ1-5
TGTGCCTGGAGTGCGGAGACCCACCTAACAGGCCTAATCAATCAGCCCCAGCATTTT
CAWSAETHLTGLINQPQHF
>NA|NA|TRBV6-6|TRBJ1-5
TGTGCCAGCAGGAATCAACAGGATCAGCCCCAGCATTTT
CASRNQQDQPQHF
>NA|NA|TRBV5-1|TRBJ1-5
TGCGCCAGCAGGGAAGGGATTAGCAATCAGCCCCAGCATTTT
CASREGISNQPQHF
>NA|TRBD1|TRBV7-9|TRBJ1-2
TGTGCCAGCAGCTTCCCAGGGGGCCGTGGCTACACCTTC
CASSFPGGRGYTF
>once|TRBD2|TRBV9|TRBJ2-1
TGTGCCAGCAGCGTAGAAGTAGCGGGGGGTCGAGGTGAGCAGTTCTTC
CASSVEVAGGRGEQFF
>NA|TRBD2|TRBV27|TRBJ2-3
TGTGCCAGCACGCCTAGCGGGGGGGTTAGCACAGATACGCAGTATTTT
CASTPSGGVSTDTQYF
>few|TRBD1|TRBV30|TRBJ1-4
TGTGCCTGGAGTGTACAGGGGGTCGTTGAAAAACTGTTTTTT
CAWSVQGVVEKLFF
>NA|NA|TRBV29-1|TRBJ2-2
TGCAGCGCCCATAAGGACAGTTTCACCGGGGAGCTGTTTTTT
CSAHKDSFTGELFF
>NA|NA|TRBV29-1|TRBJ1-1
TGCAGCGTCCTCGACACCCTGTGGACTGAAGCTTTCTTT
CSVLDTLWTEAFF
>NA|NA|TRBV29-1|TRBJ2-2
TGCAGCGTCGAGCCTAGACAGGCCGGGGAGCTGTTTTTT
CSVEPRQAGELFF
>NA|NA|TRBV4-1|TRBJ2-1
TGCGCCAGCAGCCAAGATCGCGCCAGGGTTAACTACAATGAGCAGTTCTTC
CASSQDRARVNYNEQFF
>once|NA|TRBV5-4|TRBJ1-2
TGTGCCAGCAGCTTGGTAGAGAACTATGGCTACACCTTC
CASSLVENYGYTF
>NA|TRBD2|TRBV29-1|TRBJ2-7
TGCAGCGTTGGGACTAGCGGAACCTACGAGCAGTACTTC
CSVGTSGTYEQYF
>NA|NA|TRBV4-3|TRBJ2-5
TGCGCCAGCAGCCAAGATGGGCGGGGACAAGAGACCCAGTACTTC
CASSQDGRGQETQYF
>few|NA|TRBV6-9|TRBJ2-4
TGTGCCAGTCTAACCCAGGGTAAAAACATTCAGTACTTC
CASLTQGKNIQYF
>NA|NA|TRBV5-1|TRBJ1-1
TGCGCCAGCAGCTTGGCCAAGCCGAACACTGAAGCTTTCTTT
CASSLAKPNTEAFF
>NA|NA|TRBV15|TRBJ2-4
TGTGCCACCAGCAGAGATCCCAAAAACATTCAGTACTTC
CATSRDPKNIQYF
>NA|TRBD1|TRBV6-5|TRBJ2-1
TGTGCCAGCGGACAGGGGGCTGAGCAGTTCTTC
CASGQGAEQFF
>few|NA|TRBV28|TRBJ1-5
TGTGCCAGCAGTTTCGGGGGAGAGCCCCAGCATTTT
CASSFGGEPQHF
>NA|NA|TRBV29-1|TRBJ1-2
TGCAGCGTTGAACCCAACTATGGCTACACCTTC
CSVEPNYGYTF
>NA|NA|TRBV30|TRBJ2-2
TGTGCCTGGGTTAGGCTAGGCGGTGACACCGGGGAGCTGTTTTTT
CAWVRLGGDTGELFF
>NA|NA|TRBV5-4|TRBJ1-2
TGTGCCAGCAGCTTGCAGGACCCGGGGGGCTACACCTTC
CASSLQDPGGYTF
>NA|TRBD1|TRBV29-1|TRBJ2-5
TGCAGCGCAAGGACAGGGGAAGAGACCCAGTACTTC
CSARTGEETQYF
>many|NA|TRBV29-1|TRBJ2-2
TGCAGCGTTGAGGGCCCCACCGGGGAGCTGTTTTTT
CSVEGPTGELFF
>NA|NA|TRBV29-1|TRBJ1-2
TGCAGCGTTGGAGGACGGTCTTGGGGCTACACCTTC
CSVGGRSWGYTF
>NA|NA|TRBV14|TRBJ1-2
TGTGCCAGCAGCCAAGATATCGGCAGGGCGAATGGCTACACCTTC
CASSQDIGRANGYTF
>NA|NA|TRBV2|TRBJ2-7
TGTGCCAGCAGTGAGGACAGTCCTTACTACGAGCAGTACTTC
CASSEDSPYYEQYF